This T cell receptor beta chain was identified during a study of Graves' ophthalmopathy and Graves' hyperthyroidism. Study findings and constraints: The model forecast ophthalmopathy progression, reaching under 71% sensitivity and around 75% specificity.

Establishment of the diagnosis relied upon clinical symptoms, serum thyroxine, TRAb, thyroid ultrasound and orbital computed tomography. Transcripts of RNA were the source for amplifying TCR beta CDR3 regions. Second-round multiplex PCR came after a first-round RT-PCR that employed HTBI primers. TCRdb reprocessed the multiplex PCR reads with MiXCR, giving one entry per CDR3 protein. The profile shows about 1.2 million distinct CDR3 sequences, approximately 35% of them singletons. This clonotype has ten or more counts. Its antigen is unknown. CDR3 size: 13 residues. The V gene lost 1 base and the J gene lost 3 bases, with 7 bases spanning the gap. Germline CDR1 and CDR2: MGHRA and YSYEKL.

Sequencing was carried out using peripheral blood or thyroid tissue (not recorded which). This chain links TRBV4-1 with TRBJ2-7; no clear D gene. The receptor was isolated from an adult man with Graves' hyperthyroidism. The CDR3 DNA reads TGCGCCAGCAGCCAAGTGGGAAACTACGAGCAGTACTTC. Its protein product is CASSQVGNYEQYF.